This is a list of T cell receptor beta chains from one sample in a study of radiation and T cells in renal cell carcinoma. Method: immunoSEQ multiplex PCR; TCRdb's copy keeps in-frame clones and lacks some. The table includes 100,000 to 150,000 clones, 88% detected once. Sample: blood, taken from a patient whose treatment included radiotherapy and nephrectomy. The source is a woman between 70 and 85 years old with renal cell carcinoma. Each CDR3 is given with its conserved first and last residue. The D gene is left open where the match is weak. Where a row states a size, it is once, few, many or the class of an expanded clone; other rows omit it.

v_call	j_call	d_call	clone_size	cdr3_aa	cdr3_nt
TRBV5-4	TRBJ1-1	.	.	CASSFAGAPEAFF	TGTGCCAGCAGTTTCGCAGGGGCGCCTGAAGCTTTCTTT
TRBV10-3	TRBJ1-3	.	few	CAISESKGSGNTIYF	TGTGCCATCAGTGAGTCGAAAGGATCTGGAAACACCATATATTTT
TRBV11-3	TRBJ2-1	TRBD2	.	CASSRSGGAGYNEQFF	TGTGCCAGCAGCCGTAGCGGGGGGGCAGGGTACAATGAGCAGTTCTTC
TRBV6-1	TRBJ2-5	.	.	CASSETGRETQYF	TGTGCCAGCAGTGAAACCGGGCGAGAGACCCAGTACTTC
TRBV6-6	TRBJ2-7	.	.	CASIPEAAHEQYF	TGTGCCAGCATACCAGAAGCAGCCCACGAGCAGTACTTC
TRBV28	TRBJ2-7	TRBD2	.	CASSLRASGAVAYEQYF	TGTGCCAGCAGTTTGAGGGCTAGCGGGGCGGTCGCCTACGAGCAGTACTTC
TRBV5-5	TRBJ1-1	TRBD1	.	CASNRQGLAFF	TGTGCCAGCAACCGACAGGGGTTAGCTTTCTTT
TRBV5-4	TRBJ1-2	.	.	CASSLPGVHYGYTF	TGTGCCAGCAGCTTGCCAGGGGTCCACTATGGCTACACCTTC
TRBV28	TRBJ1-3	.	.	CASSRGSSGNTIYF	TGTGCCAGCTCACGGGGCTCCTCTGGAAACACCATATATTTT
TRBV30	TRBJ2-7	TRBD2	.	CAWSRSGGYEQYF	TGTGCCTGGAGTCGGAGCGGGGGCTACGAGCAGTACTTC
TRBV28	TRBJ2-7	.	once	CASSFSEMEYF	TGTGCCAGCAGTTTCTCAGAAATGGAGTACTTC
TRBV19	TRBJ2-5	TRBD1	once	CASTPGQGYQETQYF	TGTGCCAGTACTCCGGGACAGGGATACCAAGAGACCCAGTACTTC
TRBV6-6	TRBJ1-1	.	.	CATKRTGGTEAFF	TGTGCCACCAAAAGGACGGGAGGCACTGAAGCTTTCTTT
TRBV11-2	TRBJ2-3	TRBD1	.	CASSVPGQGRTDTQYF	TGTGCCAGCAGCGTCCCGGGACAGGGTCGCACAGATACGCAGTATTTT
TRBV7-2	TRBJ2-7	.	.	CASQLDGGGYEQYF	TGTGCCTCCCAGCTCGACGGGGGCGGGTACGAGCAGTACTTC
TRBV6-5	TRBJ1-5	TRBD1	.	CASSFDRGDQPQHF	TGTGCCAGCAGTTTCGACAGGGGCGATCAGCCCCAGCATTTT
TRBV5-4	TRBJ1-6	.	once	CASSLRDRSNHNSPLHF	TGTGCCAGCAGCTTAAGGGACCGCTCGAACCATAATTCACCCCTCCACTTT
TRBV15	TRBJ1-2	.	.	CATSSQGRFVASGYTF	TGTGCCACCAGCAGTCAGGGGCGTTTCGTCGCGTCTGGCTACACCTTC
TRBV27	TRBJ1-4	.	.	CASSLAAGNEKLFF	TGTGCCAGCAGTTTGGCCGCTGGGAATGAAAAACTGTTTTTT
TRBV7-2	TRBJ1-2	.	.	CASSLARGTSYGYTF	TGTGCCAGCAGCTTAGCGCGGGGGACTTCCTATGGCTACACCTTC
TRBV7-3	TRBJ2-5	.	.	CASSLRGRVETQYF	TGTGCCAGCAGCTTACGGGGCAGGGTAGAGACCCAGTACTTC
TRBV5-6	TRBJ2-3	TRBD2	.	CASSWGLAGGLDTQYF	TGTGCCAGCAGCTGGGGACTAGCGGGGGGACTAGATACGCAGTATTTT
TRBV7-8	TRBJ2-1	.	.	CASSLRSGGASSYNEQFF	TGTGCCAGCAGCTTAAGGAGTGGCGGAGCTAGCTCCTACAATGAGCAGTTCTTC
TRBV30	TRBJ2-1	.	.	CAWSAADEQFF	TGTGCCTGGAGTGCAGCGGATGAGCAGTTCTTC
TRBV27	TRBJ2-3	.	.	CASSLRGHRGPDTQYF	TGTGCCAGCAGTTTAAGAGGGCATAGAGGCCCAGATACGCAGTATTTT
TRBV9	TRBJ1-6	TRBD1	.	CASSVEGTGIAPLHF	TGTGCCAGCAGCGTAGAAGGGACAGGGATTGCACCCCTCCACTTT
TRBV7-8	TRBJ1-4	.	.	CASSFDSDLTNEKLFF	TGTGCCAGCAGCTTCGACAGTGACCTAACTAATGAAAAACTGTTTTTT
TRBV27	TRBJ1-6	.	.	CASSLLNSPLHF	TGTGCCAGCAGTTTATTGAATTCACCCCTCCACTTT
TRBV30	TRBJ1-5	.	.	CAWTKGGGSNQPQHF	TGTGCCTGGACGAAGGGGGGCGGGAGCAATCAGCCCCAGCATTTT
TRBV15	TRBJ2-4	.	.	CATSTRVTGTTQYF	TGTGCCACCAGCACGAGAGTGACCGGGACCACCCAGTACTTC
TRBV5-1	TRBJ2-2	TRBD2	.	CASRRLAGGEYGELFF	TGCGCCAGCAGAAGACTAGCGGGGGGCGAGTACGGGGAGCTGTTTTTT
TRBV27	TRBJ2-3	.	.	CASSYPGHHRDTQYF	TGTGCCAGCAGTTACCCGGGACACCACAGGGATACGCAGTATTTT